This T cell receptor (beta chain) was profiled in a study of blood T cell repertoires in COVID-19. Sequencing used immunoSEQ multiplex PCR; TCRdb keeps in-frame clones, though not all of them. The profile shows fewer than 85,000 clones, 70% to 85% of them singletons. Input material: peripheral blood. The receptor's source is an older woman with acute or convalescent COVID-19.

The CDR3 region is CASSFGDNEQFF. CDR3 DNA sequence: TGTGCCAGCAGTTTCGGAGACAATGAGCAGTTCTTC. This chain connects TRBV27 to TRBJ2-1; D is undetermined. In germline, CDR1 is MNHEY, CDR2 SMNVEV (reference sequence). V was pared by 3 bases and J by 5 bases, with 5 bases between. The CDR3 has 12 residues.